The rows below give T cell receptor beta chains drawn from one sample of a study of T cell responses to AZD1222 COVID-19 vaccine. Some clones are missing from TCRdb's copy, which holds only in-frame ones; the method was immunoSEQ multiplex PCR. Of more than 50,000 clones in the sample, approximately 90% were seen once. This material consisted of peripheral blood, taken on day 0 of AZD1222 vaccination. The receptors derive from an adult in good health. Both conserved end residues are part of each CDR3. A D gene is named only where the DNA matches it firmly. Clone sizes are given selectively: once, few, many, or a class where the clone is expanded.

j_call clone_size v_call d_call cdr3_nt cdr3_aa
TRBJ1-2 NA TRBV18 NA TGTGCCAGCTCACCCCTGACGGCAAACTATGGCTACACCTTC CASSPLTANYGYTF
TRBJ2-5 once TRBV18 TRBD2 TGTGCCAGCTCCCCCGGGACTAGCGGCTTAGAGACCCAGTACTTC CASSPGTSGLETQYF
TRBJ1-6 NA TRBV4-2 NA TGTGCCAGCAGCCAGACTCAGAATAATAATTCACCCCTCCACTTT CASSQTQNNNSPLHF
TRBJ1-5 NA TRBV7-9 NA TGTGCCAGCAGCTTAGCTGGCAGTCAAAATCAGCCCCAGCATTTT CASSLAGSQNQPQHF
TRBJ2-6 NA TRBV3-1/TRBV3-2 TRBD1 TGTGCCAGCAGTCCCAACCGGGACAGGGGACCCTCTGGGGCCAACGTCCTGACTTTC CASSPNRDRGPSGANVLTF
TRBJ2-7 NA TRBV11-2 NA TGTGCCAGCAGCTTAGACCGCTACGAGCAGTACTTC CASSLDRYEQYF
TRBJ2-4 NA TRBV7-9 TRBD1 TGTGCCAGCAGCCCTAGGGACAGGGTATCCAAAAACATTCAGTACTTC CASSPRDRVSKNIQYF
TRBJ2-7 NA TRBV6-5 NA TGTGCCAGCAGTTACGACAGATCCTACGAGCAGTACTTC CASSYDRSYEQYF
TRBJ1-5 NA TRBV11-2 TRBD1 TGTGCCAGCAGCCCGGACAGGGGCGATCAGCCCCAGCATTTT CASSPDRGDQPQHF
TRBJ2-5 NA TRBV6-1 NA TGTGCCAGCAGTGAAGTTGGGGGTTACCAAGAGACCCAGTACTTC CASSEVGGYQETQYF
TRBJ2-3 NA TRBV5-1 TRBD2 TGCGCCAGCAGCCCGAGACCGGGGGGGGCCGCAGATACGCAGTATTTT CASSPRPGGAADTQYF
TRBJ1-2 once TRBV3-1/TRBV3-2 NA TGTGCCAGCAGCCAAGAAGGCTCTTCCCCCTTTGGTGGCTACACCTTC CASSQEGSSPFGGYTF
TRBJ2-1 NA TRBV2 NA TGTGCCAGCAACAAGGGTTTTGAGCAGTTCTTC CASNKGFEQFF
TRBJ1-6 NA TRBV7-8 NA TGTGCCAGCAGCTTAGCGTACAAGAGCTCCTATAATTCACCCCTCCACTTT CASSLAYKSSYNSPLHF
TRBJ1-2 NA TRBV6-5 NA TGTGCCAGCAGTAATCCTGGGGCTAACTATGGCTACACCTTC CASSNPGANYGYTF
TRBJ2-2 NA TRBV6-5 NA TGTGCCAGCAGTTACGGTGACAGGCCGAACACCGGGGAGCTGTTTTTT CASSYGDRPNTGELFF
TRBJ2-2 NA TRBV5-4 TRBD1 TGTGCCAGCAGCCGGGGGACAGGGCCCACCGGGGAGCTGTTTTTT CASSRGTGPTGELFF
TRBJ1-2 NA TRBV30 TRBD1 TGTGCCTGGAGTCCCCCCGGGACAGGGACAATTGGTGGCTACACCTTC CAWSPPGTGTIGGYTF
TRBJ1-3 NA TRBV18 NA TGTGCCAGCTCAAAGAGCAGGGAAGGTGGAAACACCATATATTTT CASSKSREGGNTIYF
TRBJ2-3 NA TRBV6-5 NA TGTGCCAGCAGTCCAACAGATACGCAGTATTTT CASSPTDTQYF
TRBJ1-5 NA TRBV12-5 TRBD1 TGTGCTAGTGGTAGCCCTCAAGGGACAGGGGCGAATCAGCCCCAGCATTTT CASGSPQGTGANQPQHF
TRBJ2-2 NA TRBV11-2 NA TGTGCCAGCAGCCGGACAGTAAACACCGGGGAGCTGTTTTTT CASSRTVNTGELFF
TRBJ2-2 NA TRBV27 NA TGTGCCACTCTCCCCCCCAAGACAGGGAGGAGGTCCCCGAACACCGGGGAGCTGTTTTTT CATLPPKTGRRSPNTGELFF
TRBJ2-3 NA TRBV9 TRBD2 TGTGCCAGCAGCGCAGCCAGGGCGGGGGGGCCCTTAGATACGCAGTATTTT CASSAARAGGPLDTQYF
TRBJ1-1 NA TRBV5-1 NA TGCGCCAGCAGCTTTGGCTCTGATGGAAACACTGAAGCTTTCTTT CASSFGSDGNTEAFF
TRBJ2-6 NA TRBV7-8 NA TGTGCCAGCAGCCCCCCGCGGAGGACCAGAGGCGCTGGGGCCAACGTCCTGACTTTC CASSPPRRTRGAGANVLTF
TRBJ2-2 few TRBV3-1/TRBV3-2 TRBD1 TGTGCCAGCAGCCGAGGGACAGGGCTTGGGGAGCTGTTTTTT CASSRGTGLGELFF
TRBJ2-7 NA TRBV7-3 TRBD2 TGTGCCAGCAGTAATAGCGGGGGGGCCAAGGAGCAGTACTTC CASSNSGGAKEQYF
TRBJ2-2 NA TRBV19 NA TGTGCCAGTAGTATGGGTGGGGAGCTGTTTTTT CASSMGGELFF
TRBJ1-1 NA TRBV3-1/TRBV3-2 NA TGTGCCAGCAGCCAGAGTCCGACACCTGAAGCTTTCTTT CASSQSPTPEAFF
TRBJ1-1 NA TRBV12-3/TRBV12-4 TRBD1 TGTGCCAGCAGTGAACAGGGGGCTACTGAAGCTTTCTTT CASSEQGATEAFF
TRBJ1-2 NA TRBV10-3 NA TGTGCCATCAGTGAGTCGGGGGGGACCGCTAACTATGGCTACACCTTC CAISESGGTANYGYTF
TRBJ2-4 NA TRBV14 NA TGTGCCAGCAGCCCAAGGACAGAGGGCATTCAGTACTTC CASSPRTEGIQYF
TRBJ1-5 once TRBV6-5 NA TGTGCCAGCAGTTACTCGGGGGGTAGCAATCAGCCCCAGCATTTT CASSYSGGSNQPQHF
TRBJ1-4 NA TRBV30 NA TGTGCCTGGAGTCGATCCGGGTCCCAGGGCGAAAAACTGTTTTTT CAWSRSGSQGEKLFF
TRBJ2-7 once TRBV5-6 TRBD2 TGTGCCAGCAGCATCCAGCGGGGGGGTGTTACCTACGAGCAGTACTTC CASSIQRGGVTYEQYF
TRBJ1-1 NA TRBV5-1 NA TGCGCCAGCAGCTCTCAGGTTATGAACACTGAAGCTTTCTTT CASSSQVMNTEAFF
TRBJ1-6 NA TRBV4-1 NA TGCGCCAGCAGGAGGGGCCACTCCTATAATTCACCCCTCCACTTT CASRRGHSYNSPLHF
TRBJ2-3 NA TRBV4-1 TRBD2 TGCGCCAGCAGCCAAGATCCACAAACTAGCGGGGGCACAGATACGCAGTATTTT CASSQDPQTSGGTDTQYF
TRBJ1-2 NA TRBV3-1/TRBV3-2 NA TGTGCCAGCAGCCCTCGATCACAGGTCCAAATATATGGCTACACCTTC CASSPRSQVQIYGYTF
TRBJ1-3 NA TRBV18 NA TGTGCCAGCTCACCCGATGCCGCTGGAAACACCATATATTTT CASSPDAAGNTIYF
TRBJ1-2 NA TRBV27 NA TGTGCCAGCAGAGCGAGGGGGGGGAACTATGGCTACACCTTC CASRARGGNYGYTF
TRBJ2-2 NA TRBV7-9 TRBD1 TGTGCCAGCAGCTCGTCCTTAGGACAGGGGGGGCCGAACACCGGGGAGCTGTTTTTT CASSSSLGQGGPNTGELFF
TRBJ1-1 NA TRBV3-1/TRBV3-2 TRBD1 TGTGCCAGCAGCTTCCGGGACAGGGACACTGAAGCTTTCTTT CASSFRDRDTEAFF
TRBJ2-2 NA TRBV30 TRBD2 TGTGCCTGGAGCCGGCTAGCGGGGAACACCGGGGAGCTGTTTTTT CAWSRLAGNTGELFF
TRBJ2-3 NA TRBV9 NA TGTGCCAGCAGCTTTAGCAGGGCGGATACGCAGTATTTT CASSFSRADTQYF
TRBJ1-1 few TRBV27 NA TGTGCCAGCTGGAAGGTGGTGACGGGAACCGACACTGAAGCTTTCTTT CASWKVVTGTDTEAFF
TRBJ2-1 NA TRBV29-1 NA TGCAGCGCCTGGCCGGGGAATGAGCAGTTCTTC CSAWPGNEQFF
TRBJ1-1 NA TRBV10-2 TRBD1 TGCGCCAGCAGTGAGTCCAGGGGGCTGAGTGAAGCTTTCTTT CASSESRGLSEAFF
TRBJ1-6 NA TRBV19 TRBD1 TGTGCCAGTAGTCCGGGACAGGGATATTCACCCCTCCACTTT CASSPGQGYSPLHF